This T cell receptor (beta chain) was retrieved from a study of cytomegalovirus exposure and HLA in healthy donors. The CDR3 spans 15 residues. CDR1 and CDR2 (germline): LNHNV, YYDKDF (reference sequence). V shed 1 base, J shed 0 bases, and the junction held 1 base outside the gene matches. PCR involved 60 Vbeta and 13 Jbeta primers. The table came from immunoSEQ multiplex PCR; TCRdb's copy has only in-frame clones and leaves some out. The repertoire holds some 210,000 clones, with around 83% as singletons. The sample was PBMCs. The V call is TRBV15, the J call TRBJ2-7; 9 bases are a match to TRBD2. This clonotype originated in a woman aged 50 to 60 in good health and CMV-seropositive. CDR3 coding DNA: TGTGCCACCAGCAGAGTGACTAGCGGCTCCTACGAGCAGTACTTC. Protein product: CATSRVTSGSYEQYF.